This is a list of T cell receptor beta chains from one sample in a study of cytomegalovirus exposure and HLA in healthy donors. Repertoires were generated with immunoSEQ multiplex PCR, while TCRdb's copy carries only in-frame clones and drops some. The profile covers 90,000 to 130,000 clones, with 75% to 90% appearing a single time and 1.5% to 2% taken by the ten largest. The sample taken for sequencing was PBMCs. These receptors were obtained from a man aged 35 to 55 in good health and CMV-seronegative. Each CDR3 is given without its conserved first and last residue. Rows may omit the clone size; those that give it use once, few, many or a size class.

abundance,v_gene,CDR3aa
NA,TRBV29-1,SVGPGRGNEQF
NA,TRBV6-5,ASSYMFRGETQY
NA,TRBV29-1,SVETGFYGYT
few,TRBV7-2,ASSLAGSSYNEQF
NA,TRBV28,ASSVWGDDEQY
NA,TRBV5-4,ASSIDRARAQY
NA,TRBV6-5,ASSSPVTYEQY
few,TRBV19,ASRQTTGGINEKLF
NA,TRBV5-1,ASSWGQHNEQF
NA,TRBV7-2,ASSSERNTIY
NA,TRBV23-1,ASSQFCDRATRGYT
NA,TRBV30,AWEEGDYGYT
NA,TRBV5-3,ARSFFRELF
NA,TRBV28,ASSSSAGLAGTYEQY
NA,TRBV2,ATGQRNEKLF
once,TRBV11-2,ASSPDRRYGYT
NA,TRBV4-2,ASSQVTTPGRVSYEQY
NA,TRBV4-2,ASSLGQGGEKLF
NA,TRBV30,AWRTGTATDTQY
NA,TRBV2,ASSEGFPMTDTQY
NA,TRBV29-1,SVYPGQGAEAF
NA,TRBV7-8,ASSTRARGGSNEQF